These T cell receptor beta chains were read from a single sample in a study of CD8+ T cells in alopecia areata. Produced via immunoSEQ multiplex PCR; TCRdb's table is partial and in-frame only. The sample holds 150,000 to 200,000 clones, roughly 50% seen once. The material sequenced was CD4+ T cells sorted from blood, taken at approximately week 60, from a patient treated with tofacitinib. The source of these receptors is a human donor with alopecia areata. CDR3s include the opening cysteine and the closing phenylalanine or tryptophan. The D gene is left open where the match is weak. Expanded clones get a size class; other rows say once, few or many, or leave the size out.

length | J | D | size | V | DNA | CDR3
12 | TRBJ1-2 | - | few | TRBV7-9 | TGTGCCAGCAGCCTAGATAACTATGGCTACACCTTC | CASSLDNYGYTF
15 | TRBJ2-3 | - | once | TRBV5-1 | TGCGCCAGCAGCTTGTCTTACAGGGTAACAGATACGCAGTATTTT | CASSLSYRVTDTQYF
12 | TRBJ1-5 | - | - | TRBV30 | TGTGCCTGGAGGGGGTCGGGTCAGCCCCAGCATTTT | CAWRGSGQPQHF
12 | TRBJ1-2 | - | few | TRBV29-1 | TGCAGCGTTGGGTCAGCTCGGGATGGCTACACCTTC | CSVGSARDGYTF
13 | TRBJ1-1 | - | - | TRBV6-5 | TGCCCACCCAACGCTCAGACCCGTTTGGCAGCTTTCTTT | CPPNAQTRLAAFF
15 | TRBJ2-7 | TRBD1 | few | TRBV6-5 | TGTGCCAGCAGTTACTCAGGGACAGGGGGTCATGAGCAGTACTTC | CASSYSGTGGHEQYF
15 | TRBJ1-1 | - | few | TRBV4-2 | TGTGCCAGCAGCCAATTTGAGTTGGACAGCTCTGAAGCTTTCTTT | CASSQFELDSSEAFF
11 | TRBJ2-7 | - | - | TRBV4-2 | TGTGCCAGCAGCCGAGACAGCGAGCAGTACTTC | CASSRDSEQYF
13 | TRBJ2-7 | - | - | TRBV5-1 | TGCGCCAGCAGCACTGAACGGGCGGCCGAGCAGTACTTC | CASSTERAAEQYF
11 | TRBJ1-6 | TRBD1 | - | TRBV6-5 | TGTGCCAGCAGACGCTCGGGACAGCTCCACTTT | CASRRSGQLHF
11 | TRBJ1-2 | - | few | TRBV2 | TGTGCCAGCAGTGGAAATTATGGCTACACCTTC | CASSGNYGYTF
18 | TRBJ2-4 | TRBD1 | few | TRBV27 | TGTGCCAGCAGTTCCGGGACAGGGGGCGCATGGGCCAAAAACATTCAGTACTTC | CASSSGTGGAWAKNIQYF
16 | TRBJ2-1 | - | - | TRBV9 | TGTGCCAGCAGCGTAGGGGTCAGTAGCTCCTACAATGAGCAGTTCTTC | CASSVGVSSSYNEQFF
14 | TRBJ1-1 | - | few | TRBV30 | TGTGCCTGGAGTTTTAGGACAGTGAACACTGAAGCTTTCTTT | CAWSFRTVNTEAFF
15 | TRBJ2-1 | TRBD1 | - | TRBV10-3 | TGTGCCATCAAGAGCCGGGACAGGGAATACAATGAGCAGTTCTTC | CAIKSRDREYNEQFF
14 | TRBJ1-5 | - | - | TRBV19 | TGTGCCAGCCAGGGAACAGGAGGTTTTCAGCCCCAGCATTTT | CASQGTGGFQPQHF
14 | TRBJ1-1 | - | - | TRBV4-2 | TGTGCCAGCAGCCAGGACACCATGAACACTGAAGCTTTCTTT | CASSQDTMNTEAFF
15 | TRBJ1-5 | TRBD1 | - | TRBV6-5 | TGTGCCAGCAGGAAAACAGGGGGCTTCGGTCAGCCCCAGCATTTT | CASRKTGGFGQPQHF
15 | TRBJ2-1 | - | - | TRBV7-9 | TGTGCCAGCAGCCCGGGGGGGACAGTCTACAATGAGCAGTTCTTC | CASSPGGTVYNEQFF
14 | TRBJ1-5 | - | - | TRBV2 | TGTGCCAGCAGCGTCGCGGGGTTTAATCAGCCCCAGCATTTT | CASSVAGFNQPQHF
12 | TRBJ2-5 | - | few | TRBV29-1 | TGCAGCGCCATCAGGGTGCAAGAGACCCAGTACTTC | CSAIRVQETQYF
12 | TRBJ1-1 | - | - | TRBV15 | TGTGCCACCAGCAGCCCGGACACTGAAGCTTTCTTT | CATSSPDTEAFF
16 | TRBJ2-3 | - | - | TRBV27 | TGTGCCAGCAGTTTCCGTTCGATGGGGGTCGCAGATACGCAGTATTTT | CASSFRSMGVADTQYF
14 | TRBJ1-5 | - | - | TRBV6-1 | TGTGCCAGCAGTGGACAGGCGTGGGGGGAGCCCCAGCATTTT | CASSGQAWGEPQHF
15 | TRBJ2-7 | - | - | TRBV29-1 | TGCAGCGCCACTTCCGGGGCGGGCGGTGACTACGAGCAGTACTTC | CSATSGAGGDYEQYF
15 | TRBJ2-5 | - | - | TRBV4-2 | TGTGCCAGCAGCCAAGAATCGACTACCGAACAGACCCAGTACTTC | CASSQESTTEQTQYF
13 | TRBJ2-7 | - | - | TRBV30 | TGTGCCTGGAGTCGGCAAGGACGTAGCGAGCAGTACTTC | CAWSRQGRSEQYF
14 | TRBJ1-1 | - | - | TRBV5-1 | TGCGCCAGCAGCTCCTCGACTCTTAACACTGAAGCTTTCTTT | CASSSSTLNTEAFF
16 | TRBJ1-1 | TRBD1 | - | TRBV10-1 | TGCGCCAGCAGTGAATACAGGGGCCGCGGGAACACTGAAGCTTTCTTT | CASSEYRGRGNTEAFF
16 | TRBJ2-7 | - | - | TRBV30 | TGTGCCTGGAGTGTAATGGTCGGGTTTTCGAGTTACGAGCAGTACTTC | CAWSVMVGFSSYEQYF
13 | TRBJ2-7 | - | few | TRBV29-1 | TGCAGCGTCGCGGGACATGGAACCTACGAGCAGTACTTC | CSVAGHGTYEQYF
13 | TRBJ2-5 | - | - | TRBV30 | TGTGCCTGGAGTGCGGGTGGGCAAGAGACCCAGTACTTC | CAWSAGGQETQYF
15 | TRBJ2-3 | - | few | TRBV12-5 | TGTGCTAGTGGTTTGGACAATCCTAGCACAGATACGCAGTATTTT | CASGLDNPSTDTQYF
13 | TRBJ1-5 | TRBD1 | few | TRBV7-2 | TGTGCCAGCAGCGGGACAGGGGATCAGCCCCAGCATTTT | CASSGTGDQPQHF
12 | TRBJ2-7 | - | - | TRBV10-3 | TGTGCCATCAGTGAGAACCCCGACGAGCAGTACTTC | CAISENPDEQYF
18 | TRBJ2-2 | TRBD1 | - | TRBV30 | TGTGCCTGGATACGTCCGGGACAGGGGGTTTCGTACACCGGGGAGCTGTTTTTT | CAWIRPGQGVSYTGELFF
13 | TRBJ1-5 | - | - | TRBV27 | TGTGCCAGCAGTTTATGGCCCGAACAGCCCCAGCATTTT | CASSLWPEQPQHF
17 | TRBJ2-7 | TRBD2 | few | TRBV7-6 | TGTGCCAGCAGCTTATTTACGACTAGCGGGGACTCCTACGAGCAGTACTTC | CASSLFTTSGDSYEQYF
17 | TRBJ1-1 | - | - | TRBV21-1 | TGTGCCAGCAGCAACGAGACAGTAGGACCAATGAACACTGAAGCTTTCTTT | CASSNETVGPMNTEAFF
20 | TRBJ2-5 | TRBD1 | once | TRBV4-1 | TGCGCCAGCAGCCACCGACCGGTCCCCGTCACAGGGGGTCATGGAGAGACCCAGTACTTC | CASSHRPVPVTGGHGETQYF
17 | TRBJ2-5 | TRBD2 | - | TRBV29-1 | TGCAGCGTTCCACCACCTGGGACTAGCGGGGGCCAAGAGACCCAGTACTTC | CSVPPPGTSGGQETQYF
15 | TRBJ2-3 | TRBD2 | once | TRBV11-2 | TGTGCCAGCAGCGTTAGCGGGGGGGCAGCAGATACGCAGTATTTT | CASSVSGGAADTQYF
17 | TRBJ2-2 | - | - | TRBV4-1 | TGCGCCAGCAGCCACCCAAGGGGGGACTCCCACACCGGGGAGCTGTTTTTT | CASSHPRGDSHTGELFF
18 | TRBJ2-2 | - | few | TRBV25-1 | TGTGCCAGCAGCGAAACTAAGAGACTCCGACAACACACCGGGGAGCTGTTTTTT | CASSETKRLRQHTGELFF
14 | TRBJ2-6 | - | - | TRBV11-2 | TGTGCCAGCAGCCCAGACCTCGAAACGGTCGTCCTGACTTTC | CASSPDLETVVLTF
14 | TRBJ2-5 | TRBD1 | - | TRBV5-1 | TGCGCCAGCAGCACCTCAGGGGGCGAAGAGACCCAGTACTTC | CASSTSGGEETQYF
15 | TRBJ1-5 | - | few | TRBV15 | TGTGCCACCAGCAGAGGTGAGAGGGGTGATCAGCCCCAGCATTTT | CATSRGERGDQPQHF